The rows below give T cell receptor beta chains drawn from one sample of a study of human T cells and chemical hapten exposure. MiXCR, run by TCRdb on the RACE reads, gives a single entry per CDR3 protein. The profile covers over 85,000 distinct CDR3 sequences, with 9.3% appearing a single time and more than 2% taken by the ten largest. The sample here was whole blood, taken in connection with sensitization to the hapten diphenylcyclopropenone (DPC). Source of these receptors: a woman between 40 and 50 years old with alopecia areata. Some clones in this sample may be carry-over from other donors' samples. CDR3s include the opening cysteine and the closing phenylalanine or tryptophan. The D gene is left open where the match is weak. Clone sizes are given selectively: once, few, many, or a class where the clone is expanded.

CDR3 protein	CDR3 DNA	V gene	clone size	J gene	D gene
CASSLYRSNTEAFF	TGTGCCAGCAGTTTATACAGGTCGAACACTGAAGCTTTCTTT	TRBV12-3/TRBV12-4	few	TRBJ1-1	.
CSARVQGKDEQFF	TGCAGTGCTAGGGTACAGGGTAAGGATGAGCAGTTCTTC	TRBV20-1	many	TRBJ2-1	.
CASSMIEQGANF	TGTGCCAGCAGCATGATTGAACAGGGGGCTAACTTC	TRBV7-9	few	TRBJ2-7	TRBD1
CASSLGGAAYEQYF	TGTGCCAGCAGTTTGGGGGGAGCGGCCTACGAGCAGTACTTC	TRBV28	many	TRBJ2-7	.
CASSQERARGNEKLFF	TGCGCCAGCAGCCAAGAAAGGGCAAGGGGTAATGAAAAACTGTTTTTT	TRBV4-3	.	TRBJ1-4	.
CASSPRGSGAYTQYF	TGTGCCAGCTCCCCCCGGGGTAGCGGGGCGTATACGCAGTATTTT	TRBV5-4	few	TRBJ2-3	TRBD2
CASSEGAGAYNEQFF	TGTGCCAGCAGTGAGGGAGCGGGAGCCTACAATGAGCAGTTCTTC	TRBV2	.	TRBJ2-1	TRBD2
CASGRMNTEAFF	TGTGCCTCCGGGAGGATGAACACTGAAGCTTTCTTT	TRBV10-3	few	TRBJ1-1	.
CSAQGVGETQYF	TGCAGTGCCCAGGGGGTAGGAGAGACCCAGTACTTC	TRBV20-1	many	TRBJ2-5	TRBD1
CASSSHRGGLGWDTQYF	TGTGCCAGCAGCTCCCACCGAGGGGGACTAGGGTGGGATACGCAGTATTTT	TRBV7-2	.	TRBJ2-3	TRBD2
CSASPMTREETQYF	TGCAGTGCTAGCCCCATGACTAGGGAAGAGACCCAGTACTTC	TRBV20-1	.	TRBJ2-5	.
CASSQDDEGREQYF	TGTGCCAGCAGCCAAGATGACGAGGGGCGCGAGCAGTACTTC	TRBV3-1	many	TRBJ2-7	.
CALSPRGVGEQFF	TGTGCCCTTTCTCCCCGGGGGGTTGGTGAGCAGTTCTTC	TRBV7-8	many	TRBJ2-1	TRBD2
CASSQDIGGLGELFF	TGCGCCAGCAGCCAAGATATAGGGGGGCTCGGGGAGCTGTTTTTT	TRBV4-3	many	TRBJ2-2	.
CASSLSGGTKTQYF	TGTGCCAGCAGTTTATCGGGGGGGACGAAGACCCAGTACTTC	TRBV28	many	TRBJ2-5	TRBD2
CASSPGTANYEQYF	TGCGCCAGCAGCCCCGGGACAGCTAACTACGAGCAGTACTTC	TRBV5-1	many	TRBJ2-7	TRBD1
CASSSDPGLALFRTYNEQFF	TGTGCCAGCAGCTCAGACCCGGGACTAGCGTTATTTCGGACCTACAATGAGCAGTTCTTC	TRBV7-9	.	TRBJ2-1	TRBD2
CASSEQGNEQFF	TGTGCCAGCAGTGAACAGGGCAATGAGCAGTTCTTC	TRBV6-2/TRBV6-3	many	TRBJ2-1	.
CASSRSHSGETGELFF	TGTGCCAGCAGTCGGTCTCATTCGGGAGAAACCGGGGAGCTGTTTTTT	TRBV6-2/TRBV6-3	many	TRBJ2-2	.
CSASLQGDEKLFF	TGCAGTGCTAGTCTACAGGGGGATGAAAAACTGTTTTTT	TRBV20-1	.	TRBJ1-4	TRBD1
CASSGALITGELFF	TGTGCCAGCAGTGGGGCGCTTATCACCGGGGAGCTGTTTTTT	TRBV6-1	many	TRBJ2-2	.
CASSGSGRNYGYTF	TGTGCCAGCAGCGGGAGCGGACGGAACTATGGCTACACCTTC	TRBV9	.	TRBJ1-2	.
CASSLGLQTNTEAFF	TGTGCCAGCAGCTTGGGCCTCCAAACGAACACTGAAGCTTTCTTT	TRBV5-4	many	TRBJ1-1	.
CSAREWDRGTNQPQHF	TGCAGTGCTAGAGAGTGGGACAGGGGGACCAATCAGCCCCAGCATTTT	TRBV20-1	many	TRBJ1-5	TRBD1
CASSLDRLAGELFF	TGTGCCAGCAGCCTTGACAGATTGGCCGGGGAGCTGTTTTTT	TRBV11-1	.	TRBJ2-2	.
CASSAENTEAFF	TGTGCCAGCAGCGCCGAAAACACTGAAGCTTTCTTT	TRBV7-6	many	TRBJ1-1	.
CSARRGLIHF	TGCAGTGCTAGACGGGGATTGATCCACTTC	TRBV20-1	.	TRBJ2-7	.
CASSHSYRDRPSKREVNEQFF	TGTGCCAGCAGTCATTCTTACCGGGACAGGCCTAGCAAAAGAGAGGTAAATGAGCAGTTCTTC	TRBV5-6	many	TRBJ2-1	TRBD1
CAIKGGDLNTEAFF	TGTGCCATCAAAGGTGGGGACCTGAACACTGAAGCTTTCTTT	TRBV10-3	.	TRBJ1-1	.
CASSLHRGGTAEAFF	TGTGCCAGCAGTTTACACAGGGGTGGGACCGCTGAAGCTTTCTTT	TRBV27	many	TRBJ1-1	TRBD1
CASSLVGTSGRAADTQYF	TGTGCCAGCAGCTTAGTTGGGACTAGCGGGAGGGCCGCAGATACGCAGTATTTT	TRBV7-6	many	TRBJ2-3	TRBD2
CASSRRGGSDTGELFF	TGTGCCAGCAGCCGGAGAGGGGGGTCCGACACCGGGGAGCTGTTTTTT	TRBV12-3/TRBV12-4	few	TRBJ2-2	.
CSALRPSGMGDTQYF	TGCAGTGCTCTCCGGCCCAGCGGGATGGGAGATACGCAGTATTTT	TRBV20-1	many	TRBJ2-3	TRBD2
CASSQLVREQFF	TGTGCCAGCAGTCAACTAGTTCGTGAGCAGTTCTTC	TRBV6-2/TRBV6-3	.	TRBJ2-1	.
CASSLDATGETGELFF	TGCGCCAGCAGCTTGGATGCGACAGGGGAGACCGGGGAGCTGTTTTTT	TRBV5-1	many	TRBJ2-2	TRBD1
CASSPIGRGRETQYF	TGTGCCAGCAGCCCGATAGGACGGGGCCGGGAGACCCAGTACTTC	TRBV3-2	few	TRBJ2-5	.
CASSDENRAGYEQYF	TGTGCCAGCAGTGATGAGAACAGGGCCGGCTACGAGCAGTACTTC	TRBV2	many	TRBJ2-7	.
CASSPGQGPTEAFF	TGTGCCAGCTCACCGGGACAGGGCCCTACTGAAGCTTTCTTT	TRBV18	many	TRBJ1-1	TRBD1
CASSSGGFTDTQYF	TGTGCCAGCAGTTCTGGAGGCTTCACAGATACGCAGTATTTT	TRBV28	few	TRBJ2-3	.
CSVAAQGRQYEQYF	TGCAGCGTTGCCGCCCAGGGTAGGCAATACGAGCAGTACTTC	TRBV29-1	many	TRBJ2-7	.
CATRTGAYEQYF	TGTGCCACCCGGACAGGGGCCTACGAGCAGTACTTC	TRBV7-2	many	TRBJ2-7	TRBD1